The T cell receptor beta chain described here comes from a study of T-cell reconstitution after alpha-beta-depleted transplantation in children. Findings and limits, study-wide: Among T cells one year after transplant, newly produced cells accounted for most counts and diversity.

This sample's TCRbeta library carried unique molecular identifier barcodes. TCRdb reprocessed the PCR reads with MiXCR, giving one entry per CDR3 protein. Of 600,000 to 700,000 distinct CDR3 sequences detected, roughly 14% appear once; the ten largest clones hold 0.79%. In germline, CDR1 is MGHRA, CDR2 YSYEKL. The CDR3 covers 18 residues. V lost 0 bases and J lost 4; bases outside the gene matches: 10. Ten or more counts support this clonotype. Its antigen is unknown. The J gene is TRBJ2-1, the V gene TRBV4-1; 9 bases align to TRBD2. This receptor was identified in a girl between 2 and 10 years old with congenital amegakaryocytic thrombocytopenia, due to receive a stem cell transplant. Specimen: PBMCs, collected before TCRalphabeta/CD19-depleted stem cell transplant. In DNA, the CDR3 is TGCGCCAGCAGCCAAGACCGGGGCACTAGCGGGCTTTACAATGAGCAGTTCTTC. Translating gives CASSQDRGTSGLYNEQFF.